The 4 T cell receptor beta chains presented below share a single source sample, sequenced in a study of T cells expressing NK-cell markers. TCRdb reprocessed the 5' RACE reads; each CDR3 protein has one entry and no DNA is given. Its listing shows about 460,000 distinct CDR3 sequences. Sequenced material: blood T cells: a sorted CD56 or NKG2C T cell subset, CD4+ or CD8+ T cells, or bulk PBMC T cells (not recorded which). Receptors originate from a woman aged 45-60 years in good health.

The chain is built from TRBV30 and TRBJ1-2; TCRdb's D call of TRBD1 is untestable without DNA. The length of the CDR3 is 14 residues. CDR1 and CDR2 (germline): GTSNPN, SVGIG (reference sequence). The CDR3 loop is CAWSVWTGGRYYTF.

The rearrangement uses TRBV24-1 and TRBJ2-5; TCRdb gives TRBD1 as the D gene, but with no DNA this cannot be confirmed. The germline CDR1 and CDR2 sequences are KGHDR and SFDVKD. There are 13 residues in the CDR3. The CDR3 loop reads CATGIQGRETQYF.

This rearrangement joins TRBV10-3 to TRBJ2-6. The CDR3 runs to 15 residues. The germline CDR1 and CDR2 sequences are ENHRY and SYGVKD. CDR3 in amino acids: CAISGQESGANVLTF.

The V and J genes are TRBV11-2 and TRBJ2-3. Germline lookup yields CDR1 SGHAT and CDR2 FQNNGV. The CDR3 runs to 11 residues. The CDR3 is CASSSGIAQYF.